Listed here are 26 T cell receptor beta chains from one sample, sequenced in a study of blood T cell repertoires in COVID-19. Measured with immunoSEQ multiplex PCR; TCRdb has only the in-frame clones, and not every one. The data show about 210,000 clones, with about 86% seen just once and about 4.6% held by the top ten. Sequencing was done on a sample of PBMCs or T cells enriched from blood (not recorded which). These receptors came from a woman in her twenties or thirties who had been exposed to COVID-19.

This sequence joins TRBV5-4 and TRBJ2-5; 8 nucleotides agree with TRBD2. Germline CDR1 and CDR2: SGHNT and YYREEE (reference sequence). This CDR3 comprises 15 residues. Trimming cost V 4 bases and J 3 bases; bases outside gene matches: 8. The CDR3 DNA reads as TGTGCCAGCAGCCCCGGGATAGCGGGGAAAGAGACCCAGTACTTC. Translating it yields CASSPGIAGKETQYF.

The rearrangement links TRBV27 to TRBJ2-5; 10 bases agree with TRBD1. This CDR3 has 14 amino acids. V shed 5 bases and J 7 bases; nucleotides not matched to a gene: 7. Germline CDR1 and CDR2: MNHEY and SMNVEV (reference sequence). For the CDR3, the DNA is TGTGCCAGCAGTGCCGACAGGGGGCTTACGACCCAGTACTTC. This codes for CASSADRGLTTQYF.

The chain uses TRBV5-5 and TRBJ1-5; 8 bases agree with TRBD1. Per germline, CDR1 SGHKS and CDR2 YYEKEE (reference sequence). V gave up 1 base and J gave up 1 base; unmatched junction bases: 4. The CDR3 extends over 16 amino acids. Here the CDR3 reads CASSLWDRPSNQPQHF. CDR3 DNA sequence: TGTGCCAGCAGCTTGTGGGACAGGCCGAGCAATCAGCCCCAGCATTTT.

The CDR3 region has the DNA TGTGCCACCAGGGGAGCCGCCGGGACAGGGAGCGCTGAAGCTTTCTTT. Its translation: CATRGAAGTGSAEAFF. This chain uses TRBV24-1 with TRBJ1-1, with 9 bases matching TRBD1. The CDR3 is 16 amino acids. V trimming: 7 bases; J trimming: 6 bases; junction bases outside the gene matches: 14. Germline V gene sequence: CDR1 KGHDR, CDR2 SFDVKD.

The chain couples TRBV29-1 to TRBJ2-7; 11 bases match TRBD2. Germline V gene sequence: CDR1 SQVTM, CDR2 ANQGSEA. The trim removed 3 bases at V and 0 bases at J, leaving 7 bases unmatched. The CDR3 has 16 amino acids. CDR3 region: CSVDSSGGPYSYEQYF. CDR3 DNA sequence: TGCAGCGTTGATTCTAGCGGGGGGCCCTACTCCTACGAGCAGTACTTC.

This chain uses TRBV5-1 with TRBJ1-2; maybe TRBD1 (6 bases). V gave up 4 bases and J gave up 6 bases, with 22 bases separating them. There are 16 residues in the CDR3. Germline loops: CDR1 SGHRS, CDR2 YFSETQ. The CDR3 nucleotides are TGCGCCAGCAGCACTGGCGGTCCAGGGGCATTGCATGGCTACACCTTC. This gives the protein CASSTGGPGALHGYTF.

The chain uses TRBV10-3 and TRBJ1-5; 7 nucleotides agree with TRBD1. Per the germline V gene, CDR1 is ENHRY and CDR2 is SYGVKD. CDR3 size: 14 residues. Trimming cost V 3 bases and J 4 bases; bases outside gene matches: 3. CDR3 region: CAISDQQGNQPQHF. The DNA of the CDR3 is TGTGCCATCAGTGACCAACAGGGGAATCAGCCCCAGCATTTT.

This chain connects TRBV20-1 to TRBJ2-3; no firm D call. Germline CDR1 reads DFQATT; CDR2 reads SNEGSKA (reference sequence). The CDR3 sequence is 11 residues long. DNA of the CDR3: TGCAGCCCCCTAAGCACAGATACGCAGTATTTT. Its protein is CSPLSTDTQYF.

The rearrangement uses TRBV7-9 and TRBJ2-1; 13 nucleotides line up with TRBD2. The CDR3 consists of 17 residues. Germline CDR1 SEHNR, CDR2 FQNEAQ (reference sequence). Unmatched junction bases numbered 13, after V lost 5 bases and J lost 9 bases. CDR3: CASSRPGTSGDGGEQFF. The CDR3 region has the DNA TGTGCCAGCAGCAGACCCGGGACTAGCGGGGACGGCGGTGAGCAGTTCTTC.

This clone was detected only once. This sequence joins TRBV10-1 and TRBJ1-4, with D possibly matching TRBD1 (5 bases). The germline V gene encodes CDR1 WNHNN and CDR2 SYGVQD (reference sequence). The CDR3 contains 10 residues. V dropped 11 bases and J dropped 11 bases, with 12 bases sitting between them. CDR3 sequence: CAGEGVKLFF. The CDR3 DNA sequence: TGCGCCGGCGAAGGGGTGAAACTGTTTTTT.

The gene calls are TRBV27 and TRBJ2-7, with D perhaps TRBD1 (5 bases). The germline V and J ends were trimmed by 4 bases and 2 bases, with 9 bases remaining between them. This CDR3 comprises 13 residues. Germline assignment: CDR1 MNHEY and CDR2 SMNVEV (reference sequence). CDR3 coding DNA: TGTGCCAGCAGTTGGACACCGACCTACGAGCAGTACTTC. It yields the protein CASSWTPTYEQYF.

This clone was picked up a small number of times. V usage is TRBV3-1 (or the pseudogene TRBV3-2) and J usage is TRBJ2-2, with a tentative D call TRBD1 (5 bases). The germline V gene encodes CDR1 LGHDT and CDR2 YNNKEL (reference sequence). V lost 1 base to trimming and J lost 7 bases, with 10 bases between them. CDR3 size: 14 residues. The CDR3 protein is CASSQATGDGELFF. The CDR3 bases are TGTGCCAGCAGCCAAGCTACAGGCGACGGGGAGCTGTTTTTT.

The J gene is TRBJ1-5, the V gene TRBV24-1; D gene unclear. Per the germline V gene, CDR1 is KGHDR and CDR2 is SFDVKD. The CDR3 is 14 residues long. Trimming stripped 2 bases from V and 1 base from J, with 5 bases between. CDR3 residues: CATSDSVSNQPQHF. The CDR3 DNA reads TGTGCCACCAGTGATTCGGTCAGCAATCAGCCCCAGCATTTT.

The V and J genes are TRBV4-2 and TRBJ2-1; TRBD2 matches 15 bases. CDR1 LGHNA and CDR2 YNFKEQ come from the germline V gene. The CDR3 extends over 18 amino acids. V shed 3 bases and J 7 bases; nucleotides not matched to a gene: 10. The CDR3 region has the DNA TGTGCCAGCAGCCACCTTGGGACTAGCGGGGGGCTGGGGAATGAGCAGTTCTTC. Its translation is CASSHLGTSGGLGNEQFF.

V and J are TRBV14 and TRBJ2-2, with D tentatively TRBD2 (7 bases). The germline V and J ends were trimmed by 1 base and 3 bases, with 12 bases remaining between them. CDR1 is SGHDN and CDR2 is FVKESK in the germline V gene. This CDR3 has 16 amino acids. The CDR3, as DNA: TGTGCCAGCAGCCAAGCGGGGGGCGGATACACCGGGGAGCTGTTTTTT. This codes for CASSQAGGGYTGELFF.

The genes are TRBV7-6 and TRBJ2-1; 7 bases agree with TRBD2. V shed 3 bases and J 3 bases; nucleotides not matched to a gene: 8. The length of the CDR3 is 16 residues. CDR1 is SGHVS and CDR2 is FNYEAQ in the germline V gene. CDR3 nucleotide sequence: TGTGCCAGCAGCTTTAATGGCGGGGGTTACTACAATGAGCAGTTCTTC. Translation: CASSFNGGGYYNEQFF.

The rearrangement links TRBV27 to TRBJ1-2; 8 nucleotides line up with TRBD1. J gave up 6 bases and V 11 bases, and 8 bases lay outside the gene matches. The CDR3 sequence is 12 residues long. Germline lookup yields CDR1 MNHEY and CDR2 SMNVEV (reference sequence). The CDR3 protein is CASSTGGNGYTF. The CDR3 DNA is TGTGCCTCCTCTACAGGGGGTAATGGCTACACCTTC.

The chain employs TRBV6-5 and TRBJ1-1, with 9 nucleotides matching TRBD1. The CDR3 is 15 residues long. Germline CDR1 and CDR2: MNHEY and SVGAGI. Trimming took 8 bases from V and 2 from J; bases not matched to a gene: 9. The CDR3 region is CASQGQGFLNTEAFF. The CDR3 DNA is TGTGCCAGCCAGGGACAGGGTTTTCTCAACACTGAAGCTTTCTTT.

The gene calls are TRBV29-1 and TRBJ2-2, with 7 nucleotides matching TRBD1. This CDR3 spans 14 amino acids. Germline assignment: CDR1 SQVTM and CDR2 ANQGSEA. J gave up 7 bases and V 3 bases, and 8 bases lay outside the gene matches. In DNA form, the CDR3 reads TGCAGCGTTGAGGAGACAGGGACCGTCGGGGAGCTGTTTTTT. Its protein product is CSVEETGTVGELFF.

V gene TRBV18 combines with J gene TRBJ2-1; 8 nucleotides match TRBD2. The CDR3 loop spans 16 amino acids. J gave up 4 bases and V 4 bases, and 9 bases lay outside the gene matches. CDR1 KGHSH and CDR2 LQKENI come from the germline V gene. The CDR3 DNA reads as TGTGCCAGCTCACTCACCAGCGGGGGACTATACAATGAGCAGTTCTTC. Amino acids: CASSLTSGGLYNEQFF.

The count of this clone is one. The rearrangement uses TRBV18 and TRBJ2-3, with TRBD2 identical over 8 bases. This CDR3 region has 17 residues. Germline CDR1 KGHSH, CDR2 LQKENI. Germline trimming cut 3 bases from V and 1 base from J; bases unmatched to any gene: 9. Here the CDR3 DNA reads TGTGCCAGCTCACCTCGCGGGGGGAAGTCTGGCACAGATACGCAGTATTTT. Translating it yields CASSPRGGKSGTDTQYF.

The rearrangement joins TRBV6-5 to TRBJ1-2; tentative D call: TRBD1 (5 bases). CDR3 length: 14 residues. Germline CDR1 is MNHEY and CDR2 is SVGAGI. V was trimmed by 0 bases and J by 5 bases, leaving 10 bases between them. CDR3 DNA: TGTGCCAGCAGTTACTCCGGGGGACGTTATGGCTACACCTTC. It translates to CASSYSGGRYGYTF.

This chain connects TRBV9 to TRBJ2-2; 7 bases map to TRBD1. From germline, CDR1 is SGDLS and CDR2 YYNGEE. This CDR3 comprises 15 residues. V was clipped by 4 bases and J by 1 base; unmatched bases: 4. In DNA, the CDR3 is TGTGCCAGCAGCACCAGACAGGGGAACACCGGGGAGCTGTTTTTT. Protein: CASSTRQGNTGELFF.

The V and J genes are TRBV29-1 and TRBJ2-7; TRBD1 agrees at 8 bases. Germline assignment: CDR1 SQVTM and CDR2 ANQGSEA. V was clipped by 6 bases and J by 10 bases; unmatched bases: 8. The CDR3 consists of 11 residues. The CDR3 loop reads CSVKDRGQQYF. The DNA for the CDR3 is TGCAGCGTGAAAGACAGGGGCCAACAGTACTTC.

The V and J genes are TRBV19 and TRBJ1-6; TRBD1 matches at 7 bases. The V segment lost 7 bases and the J segment 5 bases; nucleotides outside the gene matches: 8. This CDR3 spans 15 amino acids. Germline lookup yields CDR1 LNHDA and CDR2 SQIVND (reference sequence). CDR3 amino acids: CASTPGTVDNSPLHF. The CDR3 bases are TGTGCCAGTACTCCCGGGACAGTTGATAATTCACCCCTCCACTTT. The full variable domain, in which reference TRBV19 and TRBJ1-6 provide the parts outside the CDR3, is DGGITQSPKYLFRKEGQNVTLSCEQNLNHDAMYWYRQDPGQGLRLIYYSQIVNDFQKGDIAEGYSVSREKKESFPLTVTSAQKNPTAFYLCASTPGTVDNSPLHFGNGTRLTVT.

The chain combines TRBV30 with TRBJ1-2; possibly TRBD1 for D (5 bases). Germline V gives CDR1 GTSNPN, CDR2 SVGIG (reference sequence). The CDR3 has 14 residues. The V end lost 5 bases, the J end lost 1 base, and 14 bases lay between the germline ends. CDR3 in DNA: TGTGCCTGGGACAACGGGGGGTTTAACTATGGCTACACCTTC. It yields the protein CAWDNGGFNYGYTF.